The 4 T cell receptor beta chains listed next were all sequenced from one sample in a study of blood T cell repertoires in COVID-19. Sequenced by immunoSEQ multiplex PCR; TCRdb stores in-frame clones only, minus some. Seen here are over 150,000 clones, approximately 83% observed once, and the top ten hold around 10%. Sequencing input: peripheral blood. The receptors were sampled from a woman aged 80 or older with active or convalescent COVID-19.

V is TRBV6-1 and J is TRBJ1-5; 8 bases agree with TRBD1. The CDR3 spans 17 residues. V lost 0 bases to trimming and J lost 7 bases; unmatched junction nucleotides: 11. In germline, CDR1 is MNHNS, CDR2 SASEGT. CDR3 sequence (DNA): TGTGCCAGCAGTGAAGCGAGACCAGGGGGCATCGAACAGCCCCAGCATTTT. This translates into CASSEARPGGIEQPQHF.

V gene TRBV10-3 combines with J gene TRBJ2-4; 12 nucleotides align to TRBD2. Germline V gene lookup returns CDR1 ENHRY and CDR2 SYGVKD. The CDR3 runs to 17 residues. Trimming at V came to 6 bases and at J to 1 base, leaving 7 bases not matched to a gene. The CDR3 DNA follows: TGTGCCATCAGGGACCCTAGCGGGGGGGCGGCCAAAAACATTCAGTACTTC. It is translated as CAIRDPSGGAAKNIQYF.

Comment on this clone: Other DNA sequences in this specimen translate into the identical CDR3. The CDR3 loop is CASSLQGYSNQPQHF. As DNA, the CDR3 is TGTGCCAGCAGCTTACAGGGTTATAGCAATCAGCCCCAGCATTTT. The chain uses TRBV11-2 and TRBJ1-5, with D possibly TRBD1 on 5 matching bases. This CDR3 is built from 15 residues. V gave up 2 bases and J gave up 0 bases, with 8 bases separating them. CDR1 is SGHAT, CDR2 FQNNGV, per germline.

The rearrangement joins TRBV15 to TRBJ1-5; D gene ambiguous. CDR3 size: 13 residues. Germline lookup yields CDR1 LNHNV and CDR2 YYDKDF (reference sequence). The ends were cut back, 7 bases at V and 2 bases at J, with 9 bases in the middle. The CDR3 loop reads CATTSPGNQPQHF. In nucleotides, the CDR3 is TGTGCCACCACTTCGCCGGGCAATCAGCCCCAGCATTTT.